Detailed here is one TCR beta chain. This clonotype appeared a few times. The clone's antigen remains unknown. The sample holds no much larger clone one base away, and base qualities are not on file. The data belong to a study of T cell repertoires in cytomegalovirus infection (dated by TCRdb to the late 2010s). Broadly, across the study: Peptide stimulations targeted recently identified HLA-C-restricted CMV epitopes, whose presentation resists viral immunomodulation, together with well-studied HLA-B-restricted epitopes. Donor HLA type was relevant to the analysis, as public TCR beta signatures indicated carriage of CMV infection together with the matching HLA type. The research as a whole found: The ex vivo response was dominated by HLA-C-restricted CMV-specific TCR beta clonotypes, which also provided the single most frequent clonotype in two of eight donors. Cumulative frequency of public TCR beta family members discriminated carriers of CMV infection plus the relevant HLA type in this cohort and an independent approximately 350-donor cohort.

Including cysteine and phenylalanine, the CDR3 has 17 amino acids. The read is trimmed to its CDR3 DNA, 51 bases read in frame from base 1. Ends trimmed: V by 5 bases, J by 3 bases; bases unmatched to a gene: 10. The germline V gene sets CDR1 to MNHNS and CDR2 to SASEGT. Sequencing used an Illumina HiSeq 1500. TCRdb reprocessed the public reads (quality trimming at Q25 with fastp, clone calling with MiXCR) and kept in-frame beta chains. Identical CDR3 proteins give one entry, which carries the most common genes and DNA. The sample table lists some 500,000 distinct CDR3 sequences, around a third of them with a count of one. About 17% of the sample goes to the ten largest clones. Read against the paper, the sample's treatment or condition label means: in vitro stimulation with specific CMV peptide epitopes to enrich CMV-specific T cells.

The V and J genes are TRBV6-1 and TRBJ2-3, with 11 central nucleotides matching TRBD2. The specimen was cultured PBMCs, collected from culture after CMV antigen stimulation. The clonotype comes from a human donor in good health (CMV status not recorded). Some clones in this sample may be carry-over from other donors' samples. CDR3 sequence: CASSRRDSGRGTDTQYF. The DNA sequence is given as TGTGCCAGCAGTCGGCGGGATAGCGGGAGGGGTACAGATACGCAGTATTTT.